The 24 T cell receptor beta chains below all came from one sample that was sequenced in a study of cytomegalovirus exposure and HLA in healthy donors. In the PCR, 60 Vbeta and 13 Jbeta primers were used. Profiling relied on immunoSEQ multiplex PCR, and the TCRdb table lists in-frame clones only, not all of them. The sample contains just over 150,000 clones, about 79% of which appear only once. The sequencing input was PBMCs. The receptors shown here come from a woman aged 45-65 years in good health and CMV-seropositive.

V and J are TRBV7-2 and TRBJ2-1, with 14 nucleotides matching TRBD2. In germline, CDR1 is SGHTA, CDR2 FQGNSA. The CDR3 extends over 16 amino acids. V lost 4 bases, J lost 6 bases, and 5 bases stayed unmatched. CDR3 in amino acids: CASSWGGTSGSNEQFF. In DNA, the CDR3 is TGTGCCAGCAGCTGGGGCGGGACTAGCGGGAGCAATGAGCAGTTCTTC.

The chain is built from TRBV19 and TRBJ2-1, with D possibly matching TRBD1 (6 bases). Germline V gene sequence: CDR1 LNHDA, CDR2 SQIVND (reference sequence). V shed 7 bases and J shed 8 bases, with 15 bases lying between them. The CDR3 covers 13 residues. The CDR3 DNA follows: TGTGCCAGTACCAGTGGGGGCTGGTATGAGCAGTTCTTC. It yields the protein CASTSGGWYEQFF.

As DNA, the CDR3 is TGTGCCAGCAGCAGCCTCCAGCAGGGGGAAGCCGGGGAGCTGTTTTTT. Translated: CASSSLQQGEAGELFF. This chain uses TRBV5-4 with TRBJ2-2; 7 bases agree with TRBD1. The CDR3 has 16 residues. Germline CDR1 SGHNT, CDR2 YYREEE (reference sequence). Trimming cost V 4 bases and J 6 bases; bases outside gene matches: 12.

The chain combines TRBV7-3 with TRBJ1-2; the D gene is possibly TRBD1 (5 bases). Germline V CDR1 and CDR2: SGHTA, FQGTGA. The CDR3 length is 13 residues. Trimming stripped 1 base from V and 6 bases from J, with 9 bases between. The CDR3 loop reads CASSLRGGNGYTF. In DNA, the CDR3 is TGTGCCAGCAGCTTAAGGGGGGGTAATGGCTACACCTTC.

The chain combines TRBV7-2 with TRBJ2-7; TRBD1 is a possible D gene (5 bases). Trimming took off 5 bases at V and 5 bases at J, with 13 bases between the two ends. Germline values: CDR1 SGHTA, CDR2 FQGNSA. This CDR3 is built from 13 residues. CDR3 nucleotide sequence: TGTGCCAGCAGCCAAGCAGGGTCCCACGAGCAGTACTTC. Encoded protein: CASSQAGSHEQYF.

This clone was seen more than once but under ten times. The genes are TRBV11-2 and TRBJ2-3, with 11 bases matching TRBD2. The CDR3 runs to 18 residues. CDR1 and CDR2 from the germline V gene are SGHAT and FQNNGV. V lost 5 bases to trimming and J lost 4 bases; unmatched junction nucleotides: 14. CDR3 loop: CASSPDPTSGAPSDTQYF. CDR3 DNA: TGTGCCAGCAGCCCAGACCCGACTAGCGGGGCACCCTCAGATACGCAGTATTTT. The full variable domain, in which reference TRBV11-2 and TRBJ2-3 provide the parts outside the CDR3, is EAGVAQSPRYKIIEKRQSVAFWCNPISGHATLYWYQQILGQGPKLLIQFQNNGVVDDSQLPKDRFSAERLKGVDSTLKIQPAKLEDSAVYLCASSPDPTSGAPSDTQYFGPGTRLTVL.

The chain couples TRBV4-2 to TRBJ1-1; 8 bases line up with TRBD1. The J segment lost 5 bases and the V segment lost 0 bases, leaving 2 bases of the junction unmatched. The germline V gene has CDR1 LGHNA and CDR2 YNFKEQ. The CDR3 loop spans 14 amino acids. CDR3 nucleotide sequence: TGTGCCAGCAGCCAAGAACAGGGGGAAACTGAAGCTTTCTTT. Translation: CASSQEQGETEAFF.

This clone was seen a few times. CDR3 residues: CASSTVVDRGYQPQHF. In DNA form, the CDR3 reads TGTGCCAGCAGCACAGTTGTGGACAGGGGGTATCAGCCCCAGCATTTT. The chain links TRBV7-2 to TRBJ1-5, with 10 bases lining up with TRBD1. Losses at the gene ends were 5 bases for V and 5 bases for J; bases not matched to a gene: 9. Germline V CDR1 and CDR2: SGHTA, FQGNSA. This CDR3 has 16 amino acids. The variable domain in full, with the rest retrieved from reference TRBV7-2 and TRBJ1-5, is GAGVSQSPSNKVTEKGKDVELRCDPISGHTALYWYRQSLGQGLEFLIYFQGNSAPDKSGLPSDRFSAERTGGSVSTLTIQRTQQEDSAVYLCASSTVVDRGYQPQHFGDGTRLSIL.

The chain carries TRBV2 and TRBJ2-7; D is perhaps TRBD1 (6 bases). V shed 1 base and J shed 1 base, with 11 bases lying between them. The CDR3 runs 15 residues. CDR1 and CDR2 from the germline V gene are SNHLY and FYNNEI. The CDR3 nucleotides read TGTGCCAGCAGTGAAGACCCAGGGGTATCCTACGAGCAGTACTTC. As protein: CASSEDPGVSYEQYF.

As to this clone: The sample carries other DNA sequences with the same CDR3. The rearrangement links TRBV5-1 to TRBJ1-4; tentative D call: TRBD1 (6 bases). The CDR3 length is 13 residues. V was pared by 4 bases and J by 5 bases, with 9 bases between. Germline-derived CDR1 and CDR2 are SGHRS and YFSETQ. The CDR3 spells CASSLQGNEKLFF. The CDR3 region has the DNA TGCGCCAGCAGCCTACAGGGAAATGAAAAACTGTTTTTT. Filled out from reference TRBV5-1 and TRBJ1-4, the complete variable domain reads KAGVTQTPRYLIKTRGQQVTLSCSPISGHRSVSWYQQTPGQGLQFLFEYFSETQRNKGNFPGRFSGRQFSNSRSEMNVSTLELGDSALYLCASSLQGNEKLFFGSGTQLSVL.

This rearrangement joins TRBV7-9 to TRBJ2-1, with 7 bases identical to TRBD1. There are 18 residues in the CDR3. The germline V gene encodes CDR1 SEHNR and CDR2 FQNEAQ (reference sequence). After removal of 5 bases from V and 4 bases from J, the junction contained 17 bases not matched to a gene. The CDR3 loop reads CASSRRQGTFLLYNEQFF. The CDR3, as DNA: TGTGCCAGCAGCCGTCGACAGGGTACCTTCCTCCTGTACAATGAGCAGTTCTTC.

V and J are TRBV28 and TRBJ1-5; D is unresolved. CDR3 length: 15 amino acids. Trimming removed 5 bases from V and 5 bases from J, with 16 bases in between. Germline V gene sequence: CDR1 MDHEN, CDR2 SYDVKM. The CDR3 bases are TGTGCCAGCAGTCCCCCGACTGAGGGAGATCAGCCCCAGCATTTT. This gives the protein CASSPPTEGDQPQHF.

V and J are TRBV9 and TRBJ2-3, with 7 positions matching TRBD1. V gave up 4 bases and J gave up 2 bases; unmatched junction bases: 10. CDR1 and CDR2 (germline): SGDLS, YYNGEE. The CDR3 is made up of 16 amino acids. The CDR3 DNA reads TGTGCCAGCAGCCCCAGGGGGAGCGGACCCACAGATACGCAGTATTTT. Amino acids: CASSPRGSGPTDTQYF.

CDR3: CASSPRGPGELFF. The CDR3 DNA reads as TGTGCCAGCTCACCAAGGGGTCCCGGGGAGCTGTTTTTT. This chain uses TRBV18 with TRBJ2-2, with D possibly matching TRBD1 (5 bases). The CDR3 length is 13 residues. Trimming cost V 2 bases and J 6 bases, with 7 bases left between them. Germline V lookup: CDR1 KGHSH, CDR2 LQKENI.

This clone occurred once. The chain uses TRBV7-9 and TRBJ1-2; D unclear. V lost 1 base and J lost 8, with 8 bases in between. Germline V CDR1 and CDR2: SEHNR, FQNEAQ (reference sequence). The CDR3 has 12 residues. The CDR3 bases are TGTGCCAGCAGCTTAGGGTCGGAGGGCTACACCTTC. The encoded protein is CASSLGSEGYTF. The full variable domain, completed using reference TRBV7-9 and TRBJ1-2, is DTGVSQNPRHKITKRGQNVTFRCDPISEHNRLYWYRQTLGQGPEFLTYFQNEAQLEKSRLLSDRFSAERPKGSFSTLEIQRTEQGDSAMYLCASSLGSEGYTFGSGTRLTVV.

The chain carries TRBV5-1 and TRBJ2-2; 8 nucleotides agree with TRBD1. CDR1 is SGHRS, CDR2 YFSETQ, per germline. CDR3 size: 15 residues. With V trimmed by 3 bases and J by 1 base, 2 bases remained unmatched. CDR3 sequence: CASSSGQGNTGELFF. The DNA for the CDR3 is TGCGCCAGCAGCTCTGGACAGGGGAACACCGGGGAGCTGTTTTTT.

V and J are TRBV4-2 and TRBJ2-2; 14 bases fit TRBD2. Trimming removed 4 bases from V and 5 bases from J; junction bases left unmatched: 9. Germline-derived CDR1 and CDR2 are LGHNA and YNFKEQ. The CDR3 length is 18 residues. The CDR3 bases are TGTGCCAGCAGCCCCGGGACTAGCGGGAGTCGTTGGACCGGGGAGCTGTTTTTT. Encoded protein: CASSPGTSGSRWTGELFF.

This clone was counted between two and nine times. The CDR3 reads CASSLVTTGGLRNQPQHF. Here the CDR3 DNA reads TGTGCCAGCAGTTTAGTAACTACAGGGGGTCTGCGCAATCAGCCCCAGCATTTT. The J gene is TRBJ1-5, the V gene TRBV28; 8 bases agree with TRBD1. V gave up 2 bases and J gave up 2 bases; unmatched junction bases: 11. The CDR3 is 18 residues long. Germline V gene data show CDR1 as MDHEN and CDR2 as SYDVKM.

The CDR3 DNA follows: TGTGCCAGCAGCTTAGCAGTGACAGGGGGTAAAGAGCAGTACTTC. It yields the protein CASSLAVTGGKEQYF. The rearrangement links TRBV7-2 to TRBJ2-7, with 9 bases aligning to TRBD1. Germline V gene data show CDR1 as SGHTA and CDR2 as FQGNSA. V lost 0 bases, J lost 7 bases, and 7 bases stayed unmatched. The CDR3 is 15 amino acids.

The chain links TRBV7-2 to TRBJ2-7; D perhaps matches TRBD2 (7 bases). Germline loops: CDR1 SGHTA, CDR2 FQGNSA. The CDR3 contains 15 residues. The ends were cut back, 1 base at V and 6 bases at J, with 16 bases in the middle. As DNA, the CDR3 is TGTGCCAGCAGCTTAGGGGCGGGGAGGGGGGGCGAGCAGTACTTC. As protein: CASSLGAGRGGEQYF. Drawing the rest from reference TRBV7-2 and TRBJ2-7, the complete variable domain is GAGVSQSPSNKVTEKGKDVELRCDPISGHTALYWYRQSLGQGLEFLIYFQGNSAPDKSGLPSDRFSAERTGGSVSTLTIQRTQQEDSAVYLCASSLGAGRGGEQYFGPGTRLTVT.

The J gene is TRBJ1-4, the V gene TRBV27, with D possibly TRBD1 on 6 matching bases. The CDR3 sequence is 12 residues long. CDR1 is MNHEY and CDR2 is SMNVEV in the germline V gene (reference sequence). V was trimmed by 6 bases and J by 5 bases, leaving 7 bases between them. CDR3 sequence (DNA): TGTGCCAGCAGCACAGGGAATGAAAAACTGTTTTTT. Encoded protein: CASSTGNEKLFF.

V and J are TRBV28 and TRBJ1-1, with D possibly matching TRBD1 (5 bases). Trimming took 1 base from V and 3 from J, leaving 12 bases between them. CDR3 length: 15 residues. Germline V gene sequence: CDR1 MDHEN, CDR2 SYDVKM. The chain's CDR3 is CASSLFRGDDTEAFF. CDR3 sequence (DNA): TGTGCCAGCAGTTTATTTCGGGGGGACGACACTGAAGCTTTCTTT.

The rearrangement links TRBV2 to TRBJ2-3; D is perhaps TRBD2 (6 bases). Germline V gives CDR1 SNHLY, CDR2 FYNNEI. V was pared by 10 bases and J by 0 bases, with 17 bases between. The CDR3 is made up of 15 amino acids. The CDR3 sequence is CATHFGGASTDTQYF. Written as DNA, the CDR3 is TGTGCCACCCACTTCGGCGGGGCTAGCACAGATACGCAGTATTTT.

V is TRBV6-1 and J is TRBJ1-4, with 9 positions matching TRBD1. V trimming: 4 bases; J trimming: 11 bases; junction bases outside the gene matches: 11. Germline CDR1 and CDR2: MNHNS and SASEGT. The CDR3 is 15 residues long. For the CDR3, the DNA is TGTGCCAGCAGTGTTCTTTGGGACAGGGAGTCCAAACTGTTTTTT. This codes for CASSVLWDRESKLFF.